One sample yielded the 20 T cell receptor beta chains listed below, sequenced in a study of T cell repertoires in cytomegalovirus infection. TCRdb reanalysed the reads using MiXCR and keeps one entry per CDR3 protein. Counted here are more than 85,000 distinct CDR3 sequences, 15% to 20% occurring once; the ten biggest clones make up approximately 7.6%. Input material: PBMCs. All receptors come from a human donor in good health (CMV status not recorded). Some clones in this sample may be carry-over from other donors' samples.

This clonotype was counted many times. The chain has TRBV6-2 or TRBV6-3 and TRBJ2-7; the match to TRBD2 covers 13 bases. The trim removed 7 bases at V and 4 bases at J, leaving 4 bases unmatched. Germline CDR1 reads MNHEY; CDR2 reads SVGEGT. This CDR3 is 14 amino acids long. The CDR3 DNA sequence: TGTGCCAGCATCAGGACTAGCGGGGGTTACGAGCAGTACTTC. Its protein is CASIRTSGGYEQYF.

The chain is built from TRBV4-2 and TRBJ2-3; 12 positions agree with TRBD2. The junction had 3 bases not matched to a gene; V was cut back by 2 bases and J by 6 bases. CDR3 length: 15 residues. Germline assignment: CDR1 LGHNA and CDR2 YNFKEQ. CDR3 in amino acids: CASSQPSGGGDTQYF. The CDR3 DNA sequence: TGTGCCAGCAGCCAACCTAGCGGGGGGGGGGATACGCAGTATTTT.

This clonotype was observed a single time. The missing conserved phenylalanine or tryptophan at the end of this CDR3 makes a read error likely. The CDR3 reads CASSLDGNQPQHL. For the CDR3, the DNA is TGTGCCAGCAGCCTCGACGGAAATCAGCCCCAGCATTTA. The chain carries TRBV7-2 and TRBJ1-5, with no clear D. The V gene's germline CDR1 is SGHTA and CDR2 FQGNSA. The V gene lost 5 bases and the J gene lost 4 bases, with 9 bases spanning the gap. The CDR3 loop spans 13 amino acids.

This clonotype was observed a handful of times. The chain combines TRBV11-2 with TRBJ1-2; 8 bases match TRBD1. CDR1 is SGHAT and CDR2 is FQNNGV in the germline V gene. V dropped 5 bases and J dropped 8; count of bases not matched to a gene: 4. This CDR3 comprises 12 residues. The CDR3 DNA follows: TGTGCCAGCAGCCCCCGGACAGGGGGCTACACCTTC. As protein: CASSPRTGGYTF.

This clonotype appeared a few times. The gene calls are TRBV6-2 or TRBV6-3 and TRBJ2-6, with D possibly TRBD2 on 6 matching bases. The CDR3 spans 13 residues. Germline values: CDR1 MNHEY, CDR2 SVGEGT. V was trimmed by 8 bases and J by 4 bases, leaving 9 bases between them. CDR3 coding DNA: TGTGCCAGCGGGGGAGGCGGGGCCAACGTCCTGACTTTC. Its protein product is CASGGGGANVLTF.

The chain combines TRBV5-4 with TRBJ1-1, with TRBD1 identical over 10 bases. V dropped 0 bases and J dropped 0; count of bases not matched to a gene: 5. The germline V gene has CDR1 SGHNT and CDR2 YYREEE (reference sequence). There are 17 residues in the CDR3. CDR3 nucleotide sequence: TGTGCCAGCAGCTTGGACCGGACAGGGGGTATGAACACTGAAGCTTTCTTT. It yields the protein CASSLDRTGGMNTEAFF.

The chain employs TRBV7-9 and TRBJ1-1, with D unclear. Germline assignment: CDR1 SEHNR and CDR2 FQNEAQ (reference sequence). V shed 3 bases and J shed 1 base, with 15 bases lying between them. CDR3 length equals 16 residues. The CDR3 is CASSLSEARQNTEAFF. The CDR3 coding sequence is TGTGCCAGCAGCTTGTCAGAGGCACGTCAGAACACTGAAGCTTTCTTT.

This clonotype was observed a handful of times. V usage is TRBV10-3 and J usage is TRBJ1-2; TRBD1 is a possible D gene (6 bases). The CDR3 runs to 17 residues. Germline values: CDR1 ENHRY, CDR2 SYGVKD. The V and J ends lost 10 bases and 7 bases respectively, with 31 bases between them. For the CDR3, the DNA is TGTGCCACCTGCCCGGGGGTGGAGCCACAGGGAATTGGTGGCTACACCTTC. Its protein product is CATCPGVEPQGIGGYTF.

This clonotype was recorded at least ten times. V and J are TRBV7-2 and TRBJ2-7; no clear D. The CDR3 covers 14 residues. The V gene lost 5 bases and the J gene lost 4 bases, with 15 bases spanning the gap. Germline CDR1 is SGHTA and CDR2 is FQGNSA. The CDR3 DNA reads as TGTGCCAGCAGCCCCAGCACCAAGGCGTACGAGCAGTACTTC. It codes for CASSPSTKAYEQYF.

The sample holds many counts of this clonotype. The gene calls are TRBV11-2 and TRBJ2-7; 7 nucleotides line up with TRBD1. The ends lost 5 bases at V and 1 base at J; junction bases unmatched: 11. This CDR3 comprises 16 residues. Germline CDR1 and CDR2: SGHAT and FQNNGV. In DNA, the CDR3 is TGTGCCAGCAGCCCAATCAATCGACAGGGATCCTACGAGCAGTACTTC. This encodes CASSPINRQGSYEQYF. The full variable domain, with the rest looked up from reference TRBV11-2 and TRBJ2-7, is EAGVAQSPRYKIIEKRQSVAFWCNPISGHATLYWYQQILGQGPKLLIQFQNNGVVDDSQLPKDRFSAERLKGVDSTLKIQPAKLEDSAVYLCASSPINRQGSYEQYFGPGTRLTVT.

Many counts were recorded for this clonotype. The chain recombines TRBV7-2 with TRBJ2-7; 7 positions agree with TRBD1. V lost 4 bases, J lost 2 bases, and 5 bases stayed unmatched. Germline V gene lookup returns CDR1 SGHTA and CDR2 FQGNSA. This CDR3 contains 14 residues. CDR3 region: CASSSTGPAYEQYF. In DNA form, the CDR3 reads TGTGCCAGCAGCTCGACAGGGCCCGCCTACGAGCAGTACTTC.

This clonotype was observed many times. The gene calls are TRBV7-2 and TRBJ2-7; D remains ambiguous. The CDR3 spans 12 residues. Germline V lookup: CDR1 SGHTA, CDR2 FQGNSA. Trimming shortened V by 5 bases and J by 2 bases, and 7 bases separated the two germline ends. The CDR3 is CASSPDAYEQYF. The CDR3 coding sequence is TGTGCCAGCAGCCCAGACGCCTACGAGCAGTACTTC.

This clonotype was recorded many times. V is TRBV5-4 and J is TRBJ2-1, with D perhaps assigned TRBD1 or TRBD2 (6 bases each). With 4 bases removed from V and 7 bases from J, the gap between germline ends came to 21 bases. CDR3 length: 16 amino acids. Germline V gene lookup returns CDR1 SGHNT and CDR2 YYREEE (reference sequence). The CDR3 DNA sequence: TGTGCCAGCAGCACCTTTCTGGGGGGCGGTCGAAATGAGCAGTTCTTC. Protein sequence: CASSTFLGGGRNEQFF.

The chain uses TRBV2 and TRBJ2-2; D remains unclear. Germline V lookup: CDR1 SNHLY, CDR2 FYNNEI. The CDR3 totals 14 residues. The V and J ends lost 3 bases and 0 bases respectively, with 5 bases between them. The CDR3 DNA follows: TGTGCCAGCAGTGACAGCTCGAACACCGGGGAGCTGTTTTTT. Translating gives CASSDSSNTGELFF. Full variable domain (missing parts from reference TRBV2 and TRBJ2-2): EPEVTQTPSHQVTQMGQEVILRCVPISNHLYFYWYRQILGQKVEFLVSFYNNEISEKSEIFDDQFSVERPDGSNFTLKIRSTKLEDSAMYFCASSDSSNTGELFFGEGSRLTVL.

Written as DNA, the CDR3 is TGTGCCAGCAGAGCCTTTAGCGGCCTACAAGAGACCCAGTACTTC. It specifies CASRAFSGLQETQYF. J is TRBJ2-5 and V is TRBV6-1, with D possibly matching TRBD2 (6 bases). Germline V gives CDR1 MNHNS, CDR2 SASEGT. V lost 6 bases and J 2 bases, leaving 16 bases between the germline ends. This CDR3 is built from 15 residues.

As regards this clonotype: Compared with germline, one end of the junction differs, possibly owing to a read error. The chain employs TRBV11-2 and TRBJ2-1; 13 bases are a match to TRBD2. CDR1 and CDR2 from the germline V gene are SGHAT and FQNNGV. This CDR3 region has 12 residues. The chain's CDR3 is CASLQGLAGPVF. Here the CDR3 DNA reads TGTGCCAGCTTACAGGGACTAGCGGGGCCCGTTTTC.

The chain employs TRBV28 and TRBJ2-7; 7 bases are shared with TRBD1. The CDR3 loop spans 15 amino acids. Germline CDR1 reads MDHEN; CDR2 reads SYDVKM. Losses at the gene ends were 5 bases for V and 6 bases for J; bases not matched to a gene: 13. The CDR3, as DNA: TGTGCCAGCAGTGTACTCACCGACCGGGACAGCGAGCAGTACTTC. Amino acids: CASSVLTDRDSEQYF. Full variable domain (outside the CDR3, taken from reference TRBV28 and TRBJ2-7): DVKVTQSSRYLVKRTGEKVFLECVQDMDHENMFWYRQDPGLGLRLIYFSYDVKMKEKGDIPEGYSVSREKKERFSLILESASTNQTSMYLCASSVLTDRDSEQYFGPGTRLTVT.

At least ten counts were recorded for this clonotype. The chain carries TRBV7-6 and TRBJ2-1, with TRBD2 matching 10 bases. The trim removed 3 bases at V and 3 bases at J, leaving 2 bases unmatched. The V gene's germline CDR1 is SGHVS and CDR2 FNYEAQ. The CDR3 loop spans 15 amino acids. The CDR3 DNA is TGTGCCAGCAGCTTTGGACTAGCGGACTACAATGAGCAGTTCTTC. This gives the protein CASSFGLADYNEQFF.

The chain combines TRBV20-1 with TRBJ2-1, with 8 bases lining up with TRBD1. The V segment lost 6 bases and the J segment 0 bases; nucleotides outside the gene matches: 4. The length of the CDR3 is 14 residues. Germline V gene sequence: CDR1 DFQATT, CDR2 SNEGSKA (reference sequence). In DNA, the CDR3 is TGCAGTGCACCCGGGACAGGCTCCTACAATGAGCAGTTCTTC. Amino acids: CSAPGTGSYNEQFF.

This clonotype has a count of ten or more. The CDR3 spells CASSGSSGGALGGDTQYF. For the CDR3, the DNA is TGTGCCAGCAGTGGATCTAGCGGGGGAGCCCTGGGGGGAGATACGCAGTATTTT. The V gene is TRBV6-1, the J gene TRBJ2-3, with 10 bases matching TRBD2. Germline CDR1 reads MNHNS; CDR2 reads SASEGT. After removal of 4 bases from V and 5 bases from J, the junction contained 15 bases not matched to a gene. The CDR3 spans 18 residues.